This section outlines one TCR beta chain sequence together with its context. Its target is not known. This CDR3 is 17 amino acids long. Deletions cut 3 bases from V and 1 base from J, with 18 bases between. The germline gives CDR1 LNHDA, CDR2 SQIVND (reference sequence). Sequencing used immunoSEQ multiplex PCR; TCRdb keeps in-frame clones, though not all of them. This table has some 110,000 clones, over 90% appearing once. The record originates from a study of T cell responses to AZD1222 COVID-19 vaccine. Looking at the study overall: It was second doses at about 4 or about 12 weeks that were pooled.

Points from the study as a whole: Spike-specific TCR breadth and depth were elevated following two AZD1222 doses.

The V call is TRBV19, the J call TRBJ1-2, with D possibly TRBD1 on 5 matching bases. The receptor's source is an adult in good health. Sequencing used peripheral blood, obtained on day 0 of AZD1222 vaccination. CDR3 DNA: TGTGCCAGTAGTATTCCCGGGACGGGGCCTGTTAACTATGGCTACACCTTC. Its translation is CASSIPGTGPVNYGYTF.